This TCR beta chain was captured by sequencing in a study of early stage breast cancer tumors. Across the whole study: Most invasive tumors, twelve of 16, were ER+/PR+/HER2-.

General study findings and limits: Blood repertoires resembled normal breast more than tumor. Tumors had approximately 2.5-fold higher T cell density than normal breast.

Trimming removed 4 bases at V and 7 bases at J, with 15 bases between. Germline CDR1 SGHTA, CDR2 FQGTGA. The CDR3 length is 14 residues. The count of this clone is one. Its specificity is not known. Each sample had two DNA replicates, approximately 0.49 ug blood or roughly 1.6 ug tissue. Assay used: immunoSEQ multiplex PCR; TCRdb lists only in-frame clones, some missing. The sample has 69,000 or so clones; 75% to 90% are singletons. The TCR comes from a person aged 35-55 years with breast cancer. V and J are TRBV7-3 and TRBJ2-3; D is perhaps TRBD2 (6 bases). Source material: blood. The CDR3 sequence: CASSYGLPGNTQYF. The CDR3 DNA reads TGTGCCAGCAGCTATGGACTACCCGGGAATACGCAGTATTTT.